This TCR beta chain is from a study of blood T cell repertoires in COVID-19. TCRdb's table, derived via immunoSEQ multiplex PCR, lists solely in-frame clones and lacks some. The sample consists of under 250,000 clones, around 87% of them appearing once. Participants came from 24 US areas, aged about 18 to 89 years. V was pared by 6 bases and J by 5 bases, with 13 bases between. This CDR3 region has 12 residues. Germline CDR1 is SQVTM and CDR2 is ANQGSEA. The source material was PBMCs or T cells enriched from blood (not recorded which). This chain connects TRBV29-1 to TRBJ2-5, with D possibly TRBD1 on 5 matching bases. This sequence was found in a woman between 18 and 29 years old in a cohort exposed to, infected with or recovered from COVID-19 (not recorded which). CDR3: CSVAGQMETQYF. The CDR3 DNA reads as TGCAGCGTCGCAGGGCAGATGGAGACCCAGTACTTC.